The 2 T cell receptor beta chains below come from one sample, sequenced in a study of OX40 agonist ivuxolimab in advanced cancers. Using immunoSEQ multiplex PCR, the repertoire was profiled, and TCRdb retains in-frame clones only, with some absent. The sample lists around 70,000 clones, roughly 84% occurring once. Sequenced here: CD4+ or CD8+ T cells sorted from blood, sampled in a trial of the OX40 agonist ivuxolimab. These receptors came from an adult with an advanced solid tumor such as melanoma, head and neck, liver or kidney cancer.

The J gene is TRBJ1-2, the V gene TRBV18; 11 nucleotides agree with TRBD1. V was pared by 1 base and J by 3 bases, with 4 bases of the junction left unmatched. Germline CDR1 reads KGHSH; CDR2 reads LQKENI. The CDR3 sequence is 16 residues long. CDR3 nucleotides: TGTGCCAGCTCACCACGGAGGGACAGGGGGGACTATGGCTACACCTTC. Translated, it gives CASSPRRDRGDYGYTF. Looking up the rest from reference TRBV18 and TRBJ1-2 gives the full variable domain: NAGVMQNPRHLVRRRGQEARLRCSPMKGHSHVYWYRQLPEEGLKFMVYLQKENIIDESGMPKERFSAEFPKEGPSILRIQQVVRGDSAAYFCASSPRRDRGDYGYTFGSGTRLTVV.

The chain recombines TRBV12-5 with TRBJ1-5; D uncertain. Germline-derived CDR1 and CDR2 are LGHNT and FRNRAP. V lost 6 bases and J lost 5, with 8 bases in between. This CDR3 has 12 residues. As DNA, the CDR3 is TGTGCTAGTGGCCTTGGGGATCAGCCCCAGCATTTT. This translates into CASGLGDQPQHF.